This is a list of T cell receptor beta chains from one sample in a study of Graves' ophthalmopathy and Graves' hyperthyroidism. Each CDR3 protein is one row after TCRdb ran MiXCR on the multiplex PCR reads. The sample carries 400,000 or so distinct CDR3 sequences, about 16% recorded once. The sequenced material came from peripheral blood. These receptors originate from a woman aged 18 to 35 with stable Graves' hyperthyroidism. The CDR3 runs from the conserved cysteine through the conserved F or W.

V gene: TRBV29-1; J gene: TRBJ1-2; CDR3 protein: CSVIDRTNYGYTF
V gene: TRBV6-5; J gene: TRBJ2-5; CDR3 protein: CASSYPDVETQYF
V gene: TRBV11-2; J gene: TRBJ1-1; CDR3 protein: CASSLSHVAGGTGQEAFF
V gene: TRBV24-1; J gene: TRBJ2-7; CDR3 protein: CATSDAAASGYEQYF
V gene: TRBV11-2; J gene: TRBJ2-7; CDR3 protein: CASSPRDWSPYEQYF
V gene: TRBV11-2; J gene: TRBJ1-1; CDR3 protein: CASSRQFTEAFF
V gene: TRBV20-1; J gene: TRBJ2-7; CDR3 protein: CSAPSSIFYEQYF
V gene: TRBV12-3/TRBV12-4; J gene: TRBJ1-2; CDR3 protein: CASSPSRFGAGYTF
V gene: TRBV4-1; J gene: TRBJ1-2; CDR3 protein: CASSPGGLRFYGYTF
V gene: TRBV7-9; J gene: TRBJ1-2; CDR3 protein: CAISAFQGNYGYTF
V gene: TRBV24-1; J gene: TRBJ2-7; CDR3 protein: CATSDLAGCYEQYF
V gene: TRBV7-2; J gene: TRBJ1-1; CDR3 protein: CASSLGERGTEAFF
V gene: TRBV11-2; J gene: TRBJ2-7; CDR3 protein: CASSLPRDVIYEQYF
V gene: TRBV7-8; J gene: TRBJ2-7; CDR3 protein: CASCPSRSNEQYF
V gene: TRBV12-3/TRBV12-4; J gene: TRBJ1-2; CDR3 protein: CASSPSEDYGYTF
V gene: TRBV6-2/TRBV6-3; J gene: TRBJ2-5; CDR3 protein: CAIATGYQETQYF
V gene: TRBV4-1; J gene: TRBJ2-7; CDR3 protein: CASSQPGGRGEQYF
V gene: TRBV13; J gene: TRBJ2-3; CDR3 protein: CASSLRYTDTQYF
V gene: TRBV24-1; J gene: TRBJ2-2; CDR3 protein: CATSPAGNTGELFF
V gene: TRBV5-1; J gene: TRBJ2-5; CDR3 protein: CASSGTSGGPQETQYF
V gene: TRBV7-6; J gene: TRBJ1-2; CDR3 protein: CASSLGTTGRVNYGYTF